This T cell receptor (beta chain) was found in a study of control samples from healthy donors and cancer patients. Looked up from germline, CDR1 is SGHDN and CDR2 is FVKESK. This CDR3 contains 15 residues. Losses at the gene ends were 4 bases for V and 4 bases for J; bases not matched to a gene: 6. The method was immunoSEQ multiplex PCR; TCRdb's version includes in-frame clones alone and lacks a portion of them. The table has around 150,000 clones, roughly 89% seen once. The receptor's source is a man in his thirties or forties in good health. Sequenced sample: blood. The V gene is TRBV14, the J gene TRBJ2-7, with TRBD2 matching over 11 bases. The DNA for the CDR3 is TGTGCCAGCAGCCGAAAACTAGCGGGGGAGTACGAGCAGTACTTC. This codes for CASSRKLAGEYEQYF.